This entry lists 13 T cell receptor beta chains sequenced from one sample in a study of blood T cell repertoires in COVID-19. TCRdb keeps only in-frame clones here, not all; method: immunoSEQ multiplex PCR. This repertoire shows under 250,000 clones, 80% to 90% found once; its top ten account for 2.5% to 4%. Material: PBMCs or T cells enriched from blood (not recorded which). These receptors all stem from a woman in her 40s who had been exposed to COVID-19.

The V call is TRBV9, the J call TRBJ2-7, with D perhaps TRBD1 (5 bases). Germline V CDR1 and CDR2: SGDLS, YYNGEE. The CDR3 spans 14 residues. V lost 0 bases and J lost 4, with 11 bases in between. CDR3 nucleotides: TGTGCCAGCAGCGTAGAGCAGGGCACGTACGAGCAGTACTTC. Protein: CASSVEQGTYEQYF.

This chain joins TRBV3-1 (or the pseudogene TRBV3-2) and TRBJ2-5; possibly TRBD2 for D (6 bases). The CDR3 runs to 16 residues. The germline gives CDR1 LGHDT, CDR2 YNNKEL (reference sequence). Trimming took off 2 bases at V and 3 bases at J, with 16 bases between the two ends. In DNA, the CDR3 is TGTGCCAGCAGCCAAAACTTTGGAGGGTCTAAAGAGACCCAGTACTTC. Translation gives CASSQNFGGSKETQYF.

The genes are TRBV27 and TRBJ1-4; a possible D gene is TRBD1 (6 bases). V was trimmed by 6 bases and J by 4 bases, leaving 18 bases between them. The CDR3 length is 16 residues. Germline V gives CDR1 MNHEY, CDR2 SMNVEV (reference sequence). The CDR3 loop reads CASSKLGGGGNEKLFF. The CDR3 region has the DNA TGTGCCAGCAGCAAATTAGGGGGGGGAGGTAATGAAAAACTGTTTTTT.

A single count supports this clone. The rearrangement joins TRBV4-3 to TRBJ1-1, with TRBD1 matching over 7 bases. V lost 0 bases to trimming and J lost 1 base; unmatched junction nucleotides: 2. This CDR3 region has 15 residues. Germline lookup yields CDR1 LGHNA and CDR2 YSLEER. This CDR3 is CASSQEAGGNTEAFF. For the CDR3, the DNA is TGCGCCAGCAGCCAAGAGGCAGGGGGGAACACTGAAGCTTTCTTT.

The sample holds one count of this clone. The V call is TRBV9, the J call TRBJ1-1; possible D gene TRBD1, 5 bases. Germline V lookup: CDR1 SGDLS, CDR2 YYNGEE. V was trimmed by 2 bases and J by 4 bases, leaving 9 bases between them. The CDR3 has 13 residues. The CDR3 loop reads CASSVQGATEAFF. CDR3 nucleotides: TGTGCCAGCAGCGTCCAAGGGGCCACTGAAGCTTTCTTT.

J is TRBJ1-1 and V is TRBV9, with D tentatively TRBD1 (5 bases). Deletions cut 6 bases from V and 3 bases from J, with 12 bases between. Germline CDR1 reads SGDLS; CDR2 reads YYNGEE. The length of the CDR3 is 13 residues. The CDR3 region has the DNA TGTGCCAGCATATGGGGGGTGGACACTGAAGCTTTCTTT. Translated: CASIWGVDTEAFF.

The rearrangement uses TRBV6-2 or TRBV6-3 and TRBJ2-1, with a tentative D call TRBD2 (5 bases). V lost 2 bases, J lost 16 bases, and 21 bases lay in between. Germline V gives CDR1 MNHEY, CDR2 SVGEGT. The CDR3 is 14 residues long. The chain's CDR3 is CASSYITGGGSRFF. For the CDR3, the DNA is TGTGCCAGCAGTTACATTACGGGCGGCGGGTCCCGATTCTTC.

The chain carries TRBV7-8 and TRBJ2-4, with TRBD2 identical over 10 bases. Germline assignment: CDR1 SGHVS and CDR2 FQNEAQ. V lost 0 bases, J lost 3 bases, and 5 bases stayed unmatched. This CDR3 contains 17 residues. The CDR3, as DNA: TGTGCCAGCAGCTTAGCACTAGCGGGGTCCCTCAAAAACATTCAGTACTTC. The encoded protein is CASSLALAGSLKNIQYF.

This chain joins TRBV6-5 and TRBJ2-1; D uncertain. The CDR3 extends over 14 amino acids. The V end was cut by 0 bases, the J end by 4 bases, with 7 bases between. In germline, CDR1 is MNHEY, CDR2 SVGAGI. CDR3 region: CASSYSPGYNEQFF. CDR3 nucleotides: TGTGCCAGCAGTTACTCCCCGGGTTACAATGAGCAGTTCTTC.

V usage is TRBV6-5 and J usage is TRBJ1-1; perhaps TRBD1 as D (6 bases). Trimming took 2 bases from V and 4 from J, leaving 11 bases between them. This CDR3 is built from 14 residues. The germline V gene has CDR1 MNHEY and CDR2 SVGAGI. The CDR3 is CASSYGGGVTEAFF. The CDR3 DNA reads as TGTGCCAGCAGTTACGGGGGGGGCGTCACTGAAGCTTTCTTT.

The chain couples TRBV18 to TRBJ2-5; 7 bases align to TRBD1. Per the germline V gene, CDR1 is KGHSH and CDR2 is LQKENI. The CDR3 consists of 15 residues. The ends lost 6 bases at V and 4 bases at J; junction bases unmatched: 11. CDR3 loop: CASSPWTGGLETQYF. DNA for the CDR3: TGTGCCAGCTCGCCCTGGACAGGAGGTTTAGAGACCCAGTACTTC.

This sequence joins TRBV4-1 and TRBJ1-3; no firm D call. Germline V gene sequence: CDR1 MGHRA, CDR2 YSYEKL. V dropped 0 bases and J dropped 0 bases, with 9 bases sitting between them. The CDR3 runs to 16 residues. For the CDR3, the DNA is TGCGCCAGCAGCCAAGAAAGCTTGAGCTCTGGAAACACCATATATTTT. Amino acid sequence: CASSQESLSSGNTIYF.

This rearrangement joins TRBV30 to TRBJ1-4; 9 nucleotides align to TRBD1. The CDR3 is made up of 15 amino acids. Germline-derived CDR1 and CDR2 are GTSNPN and SVGIG (reference sequence). CDR3 DNA: TGTGCGCTCACGGGGGACAGGGTCCGAACCGAAAAACTGTTTTTT. Encoded protein: CALTGDRVRTEKLFF.